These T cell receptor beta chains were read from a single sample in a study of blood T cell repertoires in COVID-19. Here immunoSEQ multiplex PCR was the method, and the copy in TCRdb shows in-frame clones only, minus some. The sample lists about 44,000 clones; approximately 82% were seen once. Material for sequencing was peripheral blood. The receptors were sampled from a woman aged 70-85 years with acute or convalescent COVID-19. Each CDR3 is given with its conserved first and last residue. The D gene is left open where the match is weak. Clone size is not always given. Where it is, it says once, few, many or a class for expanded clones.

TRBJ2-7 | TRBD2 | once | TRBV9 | CASSVGGTSAYEQYF | TGTGCCAGCAGCGTTGGGGGGACTAGCGCATACGAGCAGTACTTC
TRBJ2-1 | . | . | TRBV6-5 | CATKPGTSYNEQFF | TGTGCCACTAAGCCAGGAACCTCCTACAATGAGCAGTTCTTC
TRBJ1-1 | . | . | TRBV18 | CASSTVVRGPEAFF | TGTGCCAGCTCCACCGTGGTGCGGGGCCCTGAAGCTTTCTTT
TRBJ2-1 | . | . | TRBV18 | CASSPFEGLTSYNEQFF | TGTGCCAGCTCACCCTTTGAGGGCCTGACCTCCTACAATGAGCAGTTCTTC
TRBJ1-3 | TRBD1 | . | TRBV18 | CASSPIQGAGNTIYF | TGTGCCAGCTCACCTATACAGGGGGCTGGAAACACCATATATTTT
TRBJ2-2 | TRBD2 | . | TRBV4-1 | CASSQEGAGGTGELFF | TGCGCCAGCAGCCAAGAGGGAGCGGGAGGCACCGGGGAGCTGTTTTTT
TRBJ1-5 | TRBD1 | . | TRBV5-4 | CASSLQGGGNQPQHF | TGTGCCAGCAGCTTGCAGGGGGGTGGCAATCAGCCCCAGCATTTT
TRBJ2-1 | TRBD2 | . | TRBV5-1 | CASSSGTSGRGHFF | TGCGCCAGCAGCTCCGGGACTAGCGGGAGAGGGCATTTCTTC
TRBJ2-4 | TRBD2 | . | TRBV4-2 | CASSQVDSGSGGSKNIQYF | TGTGCCAGCAGCCAAGTCGATAGCGGGAGCGGTGGATCCAAAAACATTCAGTACTTC
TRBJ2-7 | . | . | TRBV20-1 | CSASLGRGIGEQYF | TGCAGTGCTAGTTTGGGCAGGGGCATAGGCGAGCAGTACTTC
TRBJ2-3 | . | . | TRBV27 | CASTDRQAAGDTQYF | TGTGCCAGCACCGATCGCCAGGCAGCGGGAGATACGCAGTATTTT
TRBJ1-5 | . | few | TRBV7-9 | CASSLGAQPQHF | TGTGCCAGCAGCTTAGGGGCTCAGCCCCAGCATTTT
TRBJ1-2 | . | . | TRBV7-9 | CASSFAGNYGYTF | TGTGCCAGCAGCTTTGCAGGAAACTATGGCTACACCTTC